These T cell receptor beta chains were read from a single sample in a study of CD8+CD57+ T cells in acquired aplastic anemia. One entry per CDR3 protein results from TCRdb running MiXCR on the reads. The data hold 180,000 or so distinct CDR3 sequences, with around 48% observed a single time. Sequenced input: sorted CD4+, CD8+, or CD8+CD57+ T cells (not recorded which) from PBMCs. Receptor source: a human donor with aplastic anemia. Both conserved end residues are part of each CDR3. A D gene is named only where the DNA matches it firmly. Expanded clones are given a class, and other clones once, few, many or no size at all.

14	TRBV18	once	TRBJ1-5	.	CASSPETGDQPQHF	TGTGCCAGCTCACCAGAGACAGGAGATCAGCCCCAGCATTTT
12	TRBV24-1	once	TRBJ1-1	.	CATIGGNTEAFF	TGTGCCACCATAGGAGGGAACACTGAAGCTTTCTTT
17	TRBV20-1	few	TRBJ1-5	TRBD1	CSARGSTGDVYNQPQHF	TGCAGTGCTAGAGGATCCACAGGGGACGTTTACAATCAGCCCCAGCATTTT
19	TRBV4-1	.	TRBJ2-1	TRBD2	CASSQDTRATSGTYNEQFF	TGCGCCAGCAGCCAAGATACCCGGGCGACTAGCGGAACCTACAATGAGCAGTTCTTC
13	TRBV20-1	many	TRBJ2-1	.	CSAGGRSYNEQFF	TGCAGTGCTGGCGGCCGATCCTACAATGAGCAGTTCTTC
14	TRBV7-9	.	TRBJ1-1	.	CASSSHSMNTEAFF	TGTGCCAGCAGCTCGCACTCGATGAACACTGAAGCTTTCTTT
14	TRBV10-2	.	TRBJ1-6	.	CASSDVRIGSPLHF	TGCGCCAGCAGTGACGTCCGAATCGGGTCACCCCTCCACTTT
15	TRBV19	.	TRBJ1-1	.	CASSIEGARTTEAFF	TGTGCCAGTAGTATAGAGGGGGCAAGGACCACTGAAGCTTTCTTT
15	TRBV5-1	.	TRBJ1-1	TRBD1	CASGWTGTANTEAFF	TGCGCCAGCGGCTGGACTGGGACAGCGAACACTGAAGCTTTCTTT
16	TRBV5-4	.	TRBJ2-1	.	CASSLVSGGLYNGQFF	TGTGCCAGCAGCTTGGTCAGTGGGGGACTCTACAATGGGCAGTTCTTC
16	TRBV5-1	.	TRBJ2-7	TRBD2	CASSLPRSGSVHEQYF	TGCGCCAGCAGCTTGCCGCGTAGCGGGAGTGTGCACGAGCAGTACTTC
14	TRBV25-1	.	TRBJ2-7	TRBD1	CASSFGDREDEQYF	TGTGCCAGCAGCTTTGGGGACAGGGAGGACGAGCAGTACTTC
16	TRBV5-1	many	TRBJ2-1	TRBD2	CASSWGLAGAYNEQFF	TGCGCCAGCAGCTGGGGGCTAGCGGGGGCGTACAATGAGCAGTTCTTC
19	TRBV11-2	.	TRBJ2-3	TRBD1	CASSLEAGGAFRRTDTQYF	TGTGCCAGCAGCTTAGAAGCAGGGGGCGCTTTTCGTAGGACAGATACGCAGTATTTT
14	TRBV19	.	TRBJ1-1	.	CASSIYDSATEAFF	TGTGCCAGTAGTATCTATGACAGTGCCACTGAAGCTTTCTTT
13	TRBV14	once	TRBJ1-2	.	CASSPTKGNGYTF	TGTGCCAGCAGCCCAACTAAGGGTAATGGCTACACCTTC
15	TRBV10-3	.	TRBJ2-3	TRBD2	CASSLGTSGVYTQYF	TGTGCCAGCAGTTTAGGGACTAGCGGGGTATATACGCAGTATTTT
16	TRBV7-3	many	TRBJ2-3	TRBD1	CASSQPGTGKTDTQYF	TGTGCCAGCAGCCAACCCGGGACAGGGAAAACAGATACGCAGTATTTT
16	TRBV12-3/TRBV12-4	.	TRBJ2-5	TRBD1	CASSSGTVRGQETQYF	TGTGCCAGCAGTTCAGGGACAGTTCGGGGCCAAGAGACCCAGTACTTC
15	TRBV10-3	once	TRBJ1-2	.	CATFRAEQGSYGYTF	TGTGCCACCTTTAGGGCAGAACAGGGATCTTATGGCTACACCTTC
17	TRBV11-1	.	TRBJ2-3	.	CASSLAGPGDFTDTQYF	TGTGCCAGCAGCTTAGCGGGTCCGGGAGACTTCACAGATACGCAGTATTTT
15	TRBV19	.	TRBJ1-2	TRBD1	CASSIAGQGPAGYTF	TGTGCCAGTAGTATAGCCGGACAGGGTCCGGCTGGCTACACCTTC
15	TRBV2	.	TRBJ2-7	TRBD1	CASSNQGQGTYEQYF	TGTGCCAGCTCGAACCAGGGACAGGGGACCTACGAGCAGTACTTC
13	TRBV12-3/TRBV12-4	.	TRBJ2-2	.	CASSFGHTGELFF	TGTGCCAGCAGTTTTGGACACACCGGGGAGCTGTTTTTT
15	TRBV7-2	.	TRBJ1-1	.	CASSLVGSAGTEAFF	TGTGCCAGCAGCTTAGTAGGTTCCGCTGGCACTGAAGCTTTCTTT
15	TRBV9	.	TRBJ1-2	.	CASSVAPSSGYGYTF	TGTGCCAGCAGCGTAGCCCCGTCTTCGGGTTATGGCTACACCTTC
15	TRBV14	.	TRBJ1-6	.	CASSPRGGGRSPLHF	TGTGCCAGCAGCCCGAGAGGCGGGGGTCGGTCACCCCTCCACTTT
13	TRBV19	few	TRBJ1-1	.	CASLAAGLPEAFF	TGTGCCAGCCTAGCCGCGGGACTGCCCGAAGCTTTCTTT
15	TRBV7-9	many	TRBJ1-2	TRBD1	CASSSTTGGLSGYTF	TGTGCCAGCAGCTCAACGACAGGGGGCTTAAGTGGCTACACCTTC
13	TRBV2	.	TRBJ1-2	TRBD1	CASSTRTGYGYTF	TGTGCCAGCAGTACTAGGACAGGCTATGGCTACACCTTC
14	TRBV4-3	many	TRBJ1-2	.	CASAGTQANYGYTF	TGCGCCAGCGCAGGGACGCAAGCTAACTATGGCTACACCTTC
15	TRBV7-8	.	TRBJ2-2	TRBD2	CASSVLAVGTGELFF	TGTGCCAGCAGCGTTCTAGCGGTAGGGACCGGGGAGCTGTTTTTT
13	TRBV2	once	TRBJ2-2	.	CASSEVRTGELFF	TGTGCCAGCAGTGAAGTAAGGACCGGGGAGCTGTTTTTT
15	TRBV15	.	TRBJ1-5	TRBD1	CATSRGTGGLQPQHF	TGTGCCACCAGCAGGGGGACAGGGGGCCTTCAGCCCCAGCATTTT
15	TRBV12-3/TRBV12-4	.	TRBJ1-5	.	CASSPRHVGNQPQHF	TGTGCCAGCAGTCCTCGACATGTCGGCAATCAGCCCCAGCATTTT
15	TRBV10-3	.	TRBJ2-7	.	CASSLFLDIAYEQYF	TGTGCCAGCAGCTTATTCTTGGACATCGCCTACGAGCAGTACTTC
18	TRBV10-3	.	TRBJ2-2	.	CAISESLGGGSNTGELFF	TGTGCCATCAGTGAGTCGTTGGGGGGGGGCTCGAACACCGGGGAGCTGTTTTTT
13	TRBV2	.	TRBJ2-7	TRBD1	CASLPGGRYEQYF	TGTGCCAGCCTTCCAGGGGGCAGGTACGAGCAGTACTTC
12	TRBV3-1	.	TRBJ2-3	.	CASSQGSDTQYF	TGTGCCAGCAGCCAAGGGTCAGATACGCAGTATTTT
17	TRBV5-1	many	TRBJ2-7	.	CASSSRTPDPTGYEQYF	TGCGCCAGCAGCTCCAGGACCCCAGATCCCACGGGCTACGAGCAGTACTTC
14	TRBV2	few	TRBJ2-5	TRBD1	CASTIPGTGETQYF	TGTGCCAGCACCATCCCCGGGACAGGAGAGACCCAGTACTTC
15	TRBV3-1	once	TRBJ2-1	TRBD2	CACSRLSGGNNEQFF	TGTGCCTGCAGCCGCCTTAGCGGGGGGAACAATGAGCAGTTCTTC
17	TRBV5-6	few	TRBJ1-5	TRBD1	CASSLLSGQGRSQPQHF	TGTGCCAGCAGCTTGCTTTCCGGACAGGGGAGGAGTCAGCCCCAGCATTTT
14	TRBV7-6	.	TRBJ2-2	.	CASSLAENTGELFF	TGTGCCAGCAGCTTAGCGGAGAACACCGGGGAGCTGTTTTTT
13	TRBV25-1	.	TRBJ1-6	.	CASSVRDNSPLHF	TGTGCCAGCAGTGTGCGAGATAATTCACCCCTCCACTTT
13	TRBV7-9	.	TRBJ2-4	.	CASSLRERNIQYF	TGTGCCAGCAGCTTGAGGGAGAGGAACATTCAGTACTTC
15	TRBV4-2	many	TRBJ1-6	.	CASSQERGRNSPLHF	TGTGCCAGCAGCCAAGAGCGGGGGCGTAATTCACCCCTCCACTTT
17	TRBV4-3	.	TRBJ2-3	TRBD2	CASSQELAGGPLGTQYF	TGCGCCAGCAGCCAAGAACTAGCGGGGGGTCCTCTGGGTACGCAGTATTTT
12	TRBV5-1	.	TRBJ2-7	TRBD2	CASSWRGDEQYF	TGCGCCAGCAGCTGGCGGGGGGACGAGCAGTACTTC
12	TRBV10-2	.	TRBJ2-5	.	CASSGDPGTQYF	TGCGCCAGCAGCGGGGACCCTGGGACCCAGTACTTC
17	TRBV5-1	.	TRBJ2-7	.	CASSLGRQQAVSYEQYF	TGCGCCAGCAGCTTGGGCCGGCAGCAAGCCGTCTCCTACGAGCAGTACTTC
14	TRBV5-8	.	TRBJ1-6	TRBD1	CASSWGQGGSPLHF	TGTGCCAGCAGCTGGGGACAGGGAGGTTCACCCCTCCACTTT
17	TRBV9	many	TRBJ2-2	TRBD2	CASSVLAGERGTGELFF	TGTGCCAGCAGCGTCCTAGCGGGGGAAAGAGGCACCGGGGAGCTGTTTTTT
15	TRBV24-1	.	TRBJ2-5	.	CATSDFVTGQETQYF	TGTGCCACCAGTGATTTCGTCACAGGGCAAGAGACCCAGTACTTC
13	TRBV5-1	many	TRBJ1-1	.	CASSQGTNTEAFF	TGCGCCAGCAGCCAGGGGACAAACACTGAAGCTTTCTTT
17	TRBV7-6	.	TRBJ1-5	.	CASSLGGGTRDNQPQHF	TGTGCCAGCAGCTTAGGGGGAGGGACCAGAGACAATCAGCCCCAGCATTTT
15	TRBV5-1	many	TRBJ1-1	TRBD1	CASSATPGQSLEAFF	TGCGCCAGCAGCGCAACCCCGGGACAGAGCCTTGAAGCTTTCTTT
15	TRBV29-1	.	TRBJ2-5	TRBD2	CSVEEGLGRQETQYF	TGCAGCGTTGAAGAAGGACTAGGTCGACAAGAGACCCAGTACTTC
20	TRBV2	.	TRBJ2-1	TRBD2	CASSEVVLAGGLGSYNEQFF	TGTGCCAGCAGTGAAGTGGTACTAGCGGGGGGGCTTGGCTCATACAATGAGCAGTTCTTC
13	TRBV19	.	TRBJ1-6	.	CASSIVTHSPLHF	TGTGCCAGTAGTATAGTTACTCATTCACCCCTCCACTTT